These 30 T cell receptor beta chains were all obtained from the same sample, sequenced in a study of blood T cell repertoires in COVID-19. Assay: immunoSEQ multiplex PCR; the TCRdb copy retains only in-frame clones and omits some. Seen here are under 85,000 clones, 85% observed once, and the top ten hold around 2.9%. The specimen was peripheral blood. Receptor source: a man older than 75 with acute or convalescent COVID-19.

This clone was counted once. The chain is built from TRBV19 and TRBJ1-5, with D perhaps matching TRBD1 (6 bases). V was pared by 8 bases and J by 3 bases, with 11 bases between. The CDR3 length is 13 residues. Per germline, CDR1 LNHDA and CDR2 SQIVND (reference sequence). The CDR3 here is CASVQGPNQPQHF. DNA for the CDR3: TGTGCCAGTGTACAGGGCCCCAATCAGCCCCAGCATTTT.

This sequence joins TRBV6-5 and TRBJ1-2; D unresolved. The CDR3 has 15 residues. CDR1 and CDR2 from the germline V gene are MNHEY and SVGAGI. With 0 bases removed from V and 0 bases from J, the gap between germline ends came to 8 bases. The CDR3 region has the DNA TGTGCCAGCAGTTACTCGTGGCAGTCTAACTATGGCTACACCTTC. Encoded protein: CASSYSWQSNYGYTF.

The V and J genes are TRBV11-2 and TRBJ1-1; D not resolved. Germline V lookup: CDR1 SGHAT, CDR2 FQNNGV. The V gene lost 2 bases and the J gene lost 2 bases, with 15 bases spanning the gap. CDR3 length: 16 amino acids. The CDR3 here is CASSLPLSGPNTEAFF. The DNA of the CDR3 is TGTGCCAGCAGCTTACCACTGTCAGGCCCCAACACTGAAGCTTTCTTT.

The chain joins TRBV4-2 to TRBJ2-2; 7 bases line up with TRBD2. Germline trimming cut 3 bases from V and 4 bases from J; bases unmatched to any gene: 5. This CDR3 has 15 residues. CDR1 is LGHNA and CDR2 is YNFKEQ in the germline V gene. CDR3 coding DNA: TGTGCCAGCAGCCACGAAGCGGGACGCACCGGGGAGCTGTTTTTT. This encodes CASSHEAGRTGELFF.

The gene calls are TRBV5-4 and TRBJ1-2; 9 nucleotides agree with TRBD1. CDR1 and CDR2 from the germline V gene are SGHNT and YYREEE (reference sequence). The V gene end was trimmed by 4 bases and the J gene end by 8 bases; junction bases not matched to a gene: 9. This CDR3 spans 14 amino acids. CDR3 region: CASSTGTGPEGYTF. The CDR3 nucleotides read TGTGCCAGCAGCACCGGGACAGGGCCCGAAGGCTACACCTTC.

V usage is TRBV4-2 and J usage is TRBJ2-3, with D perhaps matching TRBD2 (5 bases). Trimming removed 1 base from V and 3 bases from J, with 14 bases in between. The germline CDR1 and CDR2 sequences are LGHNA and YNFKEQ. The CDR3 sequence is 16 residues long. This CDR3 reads CASSQGNSRGTDTQYF. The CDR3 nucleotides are TGTGCCAGCAGCCAAGGTAATAGCCGGGGAACAGATACGCAGTATTTT.

The CDR3 DNA is TGTGCCAGCAGTTACAGGGGCGCTGAATCACCCCTCCACTTT. Protein product: CASSYRGAESPLHF. This chain uses TRBV6-5 with TRBJ1-6, with D possibly being TRBD1 (5 bases). The germline V gene encodes CDR1 MNHEY and CDR2 SVGAGI. With 2 bases removed from V and 10 bases from J, the gap between germline ends came to 12 bases. This CDR3 has 14 residues.

This chain's CDR3 is CSASEGAYGYTF. In DNA form, the CDR3 reads TGCAGTGCTAGTGAGGGGGCCTATGGCTACACCTTC. The chain is built from TRBV20-1 and TRBJ1-2, with 7 bases aligning to TRBD1. The V gene's germline CDR1 is DFQATT and CDR2 SNEGSKA (reference sequence). The CDR3 runs 12 residues. V was pared by 3 bases and J by 4 bases, with 2 bases of the junction left unmatched.

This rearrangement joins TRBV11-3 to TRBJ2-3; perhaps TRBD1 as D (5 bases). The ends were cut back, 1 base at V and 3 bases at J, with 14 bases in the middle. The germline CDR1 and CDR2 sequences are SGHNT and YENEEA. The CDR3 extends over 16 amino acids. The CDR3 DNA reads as TGTGCCAGCAGCTTAGGTGGTGGCCCAGGGACAGATACGCAGTATTTT. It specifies CASSLGGGPGTDTQYF.

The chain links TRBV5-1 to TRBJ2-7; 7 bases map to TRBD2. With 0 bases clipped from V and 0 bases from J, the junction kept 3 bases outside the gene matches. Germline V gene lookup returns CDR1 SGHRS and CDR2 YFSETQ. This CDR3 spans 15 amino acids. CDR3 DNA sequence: TGCGCCAGCAGCTTGGCAGCGGGAAGCTCCTACGAGCAGTACTTC. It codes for CASSLAAGSSYEQYF.

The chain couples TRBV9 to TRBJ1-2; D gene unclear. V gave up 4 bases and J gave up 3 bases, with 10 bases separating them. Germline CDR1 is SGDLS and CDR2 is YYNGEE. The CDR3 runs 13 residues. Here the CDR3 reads CASSSDLYYGYTF. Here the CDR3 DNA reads TGTGCCAGCAGCAGCGATCTCTACTATGGCTACACCTTC.

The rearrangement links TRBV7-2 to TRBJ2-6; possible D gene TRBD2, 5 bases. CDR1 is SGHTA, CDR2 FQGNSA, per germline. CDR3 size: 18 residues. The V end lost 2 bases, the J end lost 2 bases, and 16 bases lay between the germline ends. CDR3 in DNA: TGTGCCAGCAGCTTACGTGGTCCGGGGAACGCTGGGGCCAACGTCCTGACTTTC. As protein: CASSLRGPGNAGANVLTF. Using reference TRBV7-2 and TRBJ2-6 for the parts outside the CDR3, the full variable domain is GAGVSQSPSNKVTEKGKDVELRCDPISGHTALYWYRQSLGQGLEFLIYFQGNSAPDKSGLPSDRFSAERTGGSVSTLTIQRTQQEDSAVYLCASSLRGPGNAGANVLTFGAGSRLTVL.

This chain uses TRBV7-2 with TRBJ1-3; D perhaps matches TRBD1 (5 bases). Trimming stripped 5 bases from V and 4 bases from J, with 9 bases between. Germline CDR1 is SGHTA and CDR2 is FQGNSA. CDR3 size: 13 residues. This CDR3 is CASSARQGNTIYF. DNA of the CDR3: TGTGCCAGCAGCGCCCGACAGGGAAACACCATATATTTT.

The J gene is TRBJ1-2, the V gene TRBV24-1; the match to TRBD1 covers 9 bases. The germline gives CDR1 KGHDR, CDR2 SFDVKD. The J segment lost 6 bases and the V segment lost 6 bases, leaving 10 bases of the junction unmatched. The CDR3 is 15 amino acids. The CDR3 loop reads CATSPTDRGGNGYTF. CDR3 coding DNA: TGTGCCACCAGTCCTACGGACAGGGGAGGAAATGGCTACACCTTC.

DNA for the CDR3: TGTGCCAGCAGCTTACCTAGCCCATACGAGCAGTACTTC. Translation gives CASSLPSPYEQYF. V and J are TRBV11-2 and TRBJ2-7; a possible D gene is TRBD2 (5 bases). Germline V gene lookup returns CDR1 SGHAT and CDR2 FQNNGV. V lost 2 bases and J 4 bases, leaving 9 bases between the germline ends. This CDR3 comprises 13 residues.

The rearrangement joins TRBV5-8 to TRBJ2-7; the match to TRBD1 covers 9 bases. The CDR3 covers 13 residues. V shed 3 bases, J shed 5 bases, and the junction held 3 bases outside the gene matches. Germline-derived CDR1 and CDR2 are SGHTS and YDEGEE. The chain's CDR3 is CASSWGQGHEQYF. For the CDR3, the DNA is TGTGCCAGCAGCTGGGGACAGGGCCACGAGCAGTACTTC. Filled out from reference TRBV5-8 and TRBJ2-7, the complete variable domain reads EAGVTQSPTHLIKTRGQQATLRCSPISGHTSVYWYQQALGLGLQFLLWYDEGEERNRGNFPPRFSGRQFPNYSSELNVNALELEDSALYLCASSWGQGHEQYFGPGTRLTVT.

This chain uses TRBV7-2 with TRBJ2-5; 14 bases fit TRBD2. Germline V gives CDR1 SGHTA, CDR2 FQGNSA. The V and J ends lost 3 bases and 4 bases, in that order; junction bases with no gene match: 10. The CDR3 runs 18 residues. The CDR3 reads CASSLRGLAGVRRETQYF. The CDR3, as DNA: TGTGCCAGCAGCTTGAGGGGACTAGCGGGAGTACGGCGAGAGACCCAGTACTTC.

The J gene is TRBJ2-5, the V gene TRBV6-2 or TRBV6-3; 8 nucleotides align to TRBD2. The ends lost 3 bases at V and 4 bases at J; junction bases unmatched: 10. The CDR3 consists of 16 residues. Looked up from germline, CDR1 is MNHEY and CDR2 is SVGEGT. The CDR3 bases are TGTGCCAGCAGTTATCGTCAGGGGACTAGGGGAGAGACCCAGTACTTC. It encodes CASSYRQGTRGETQYF.

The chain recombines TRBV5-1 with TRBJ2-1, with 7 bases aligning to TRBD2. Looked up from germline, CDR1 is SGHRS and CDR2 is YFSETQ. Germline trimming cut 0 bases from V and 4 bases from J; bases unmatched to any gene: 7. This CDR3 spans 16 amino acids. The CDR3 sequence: CASSLGLASAYNEQFF. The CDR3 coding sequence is TGCGCCAGCAGCTTGGGACTAGCATCAGCTTACAATGAGCAGTTCTTC.

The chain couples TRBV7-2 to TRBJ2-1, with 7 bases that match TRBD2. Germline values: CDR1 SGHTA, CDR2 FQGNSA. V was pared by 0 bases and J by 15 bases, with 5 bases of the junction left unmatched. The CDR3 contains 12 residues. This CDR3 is CASSLAGTMGFF. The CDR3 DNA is TGTGCCAGCAGCTTAGCCGGGACTATGGGGTTCTTC.

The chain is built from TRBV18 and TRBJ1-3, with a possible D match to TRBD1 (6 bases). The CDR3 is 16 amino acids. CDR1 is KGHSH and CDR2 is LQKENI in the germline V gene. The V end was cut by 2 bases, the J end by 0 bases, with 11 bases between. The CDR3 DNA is TGTGCCAGCTCACCAGCCAGGGGTCACTCTGGAAACACCATATATTTT. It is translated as CASSPARGHSGNTIYF. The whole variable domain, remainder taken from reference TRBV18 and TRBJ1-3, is NAGVMQNPRHLVRRRGQEARLRCSPMKGHSHVYWYRQLPEEGLKFMVYLQKENIIDESGMPKERFSAEFPKEGPSILRIQQVVRGDSAAYFCASSPARGHSGNTIYFGEGSWLTVV.

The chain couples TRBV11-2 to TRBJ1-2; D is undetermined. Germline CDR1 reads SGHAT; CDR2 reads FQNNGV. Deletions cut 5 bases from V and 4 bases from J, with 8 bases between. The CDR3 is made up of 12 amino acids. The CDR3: CASSQFVYGYTF. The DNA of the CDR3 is TGTGCCAGCAGCCAGTTCGTCTATGGCTACACCTTC.

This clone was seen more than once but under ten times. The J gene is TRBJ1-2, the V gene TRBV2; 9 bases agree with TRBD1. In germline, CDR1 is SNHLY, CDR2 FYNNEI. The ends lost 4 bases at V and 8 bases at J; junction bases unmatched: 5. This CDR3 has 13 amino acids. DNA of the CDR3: TGTGCCAGCAGTGCCGACAGGGGGTCGGGCTACACCTTC. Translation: CASSADRGSGYTF.

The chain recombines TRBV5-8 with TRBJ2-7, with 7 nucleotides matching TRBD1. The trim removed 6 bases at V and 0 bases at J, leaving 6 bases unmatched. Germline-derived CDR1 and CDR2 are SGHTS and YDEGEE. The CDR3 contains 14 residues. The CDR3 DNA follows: TGTGCCAGCACCCGACAGGGAAGCTCCTACGAGCAGTACTTC. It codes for CASTRQGSSYEQYF.

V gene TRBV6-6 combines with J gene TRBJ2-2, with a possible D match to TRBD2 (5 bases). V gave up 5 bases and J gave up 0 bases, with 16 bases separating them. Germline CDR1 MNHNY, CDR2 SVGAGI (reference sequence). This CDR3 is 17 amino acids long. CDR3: CASSPLGEAANTGELFF. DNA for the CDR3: TGTGCCAGCAGTCCCCTCGGGGAAGCAGCGAACACCGGGGAGCTGTTTTTT.

The CDR3 nucleotides are TGCAGCGCCCTACAGGGGGGAACAGATACGCAGTATTTT. It specifies CSALQGGTDTQYF. This rearrangement joins TRBV29-1 to TRBJ2-3; 8 nucleotides match TRBD1. V trimming: 7 bases; J trimming: 3 bases; junction bases outside the gene matches: 6. CDR1 and CDR2 (germline): SQVTM, ANQGSEA. This CDR3 spans 13 amino acids.

This chain's CDR3 is CASSTDRGGTGELFF. Here the CDR3 DNA reads TGCGCCAGCAGCACCGACAGGGGCGGCACCGGGGAGCTGTTTTTT. V and J are TRBV5-1 and TRBJ2-2; 8 bases map to TRBD1. V was clipped by 4 bases and J by 4 bases; unmatched bases: 6. The CDR3 is made up of 15 amino acids. CDR1 and CDR2 from the germline V gene are SGHRS and YFSETQ.

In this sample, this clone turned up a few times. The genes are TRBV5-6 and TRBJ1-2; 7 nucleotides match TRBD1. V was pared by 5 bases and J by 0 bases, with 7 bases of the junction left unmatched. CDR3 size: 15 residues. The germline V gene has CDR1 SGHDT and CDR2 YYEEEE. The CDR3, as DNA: TGTGCCAGCAGGGGGACAGTCTATACTAACTATGGCTACACCTTC. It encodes CASRGTVYTNYGYTF. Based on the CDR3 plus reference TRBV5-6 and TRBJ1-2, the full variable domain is DAGVTQSPTHLIKTRGQQVTLRCSPKSGHDTVSWYQQALGQGPQFIFQYYEEEERQRGNFPDRFSGHQFPNYSSELNVNALLLGDSALYLCASRGTVYTNYGYTFGSGTRLTVV.

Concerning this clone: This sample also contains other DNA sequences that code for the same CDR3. The CDR3 protein is CASSRSPEETQYF. The CDR3 DNA sequence: TGTGCCAGTAGTAGAAGCCCCGAGGAGACCCAGTACTTC. The V gene is TRBV19, the J gene TRBJ2-5; D uncertain. This CDR3 spans 13 amino acids. Germline lookup yields CDR1 LNHDA and CDR2 SQIVND (reference sequence). V lost 4 bases, J lost 5 bases, and 11 bases lay in between.

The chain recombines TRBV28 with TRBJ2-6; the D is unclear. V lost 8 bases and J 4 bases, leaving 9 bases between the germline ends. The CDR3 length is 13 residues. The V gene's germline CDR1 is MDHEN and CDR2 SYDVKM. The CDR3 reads CASVQFGANVLTF. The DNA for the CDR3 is TGTGCCAGCGTCCAGTTCGGGGCCAACGTCCTGACTTTC. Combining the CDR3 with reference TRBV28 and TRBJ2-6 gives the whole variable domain DVKVTQSSRYLVKRTGEKVFLECVQDMDHENMFWYRQDPGLGLRLIYFSYDVKMKEKGDIPEGYSVSREKKERFSLILESASTNQTSMYLCASVQFGANVLTFGAGSRLTVL.